This T cell receptor beta chain was profiled in a study of cytomegalovirus exposure and HLA in healthy donors. The CDR3 extends over 13 amino acids. Per the germline V gene, CDR1 is SGHAT and CDR2 is FQNNGV. V was pared by 5 bases and J by 3 bases, with 3 bases of the junction left unmatched. PCR was performed using 60 Vbeta and 13 Jbeta primers. Generated by immunoSEQ multiplex PCR, the TCRdb table keeps only in-frame clones and is missing some. The sample contains approximately 150,000 clones, 75% to 85% of which appear only once. Comments on this clone: The antigen is undetermined.

The study, taken as a whole, reports: Most of the TCR beta V segments (in an earlier analysis) were productive either about 87% or about 30% of the time. HLA restriction was apparent for most CMV-associated TCR beta chains in a later analysis. The CMV antigen specificity of a few CMV-associated chains was confirmed through in vitro analysis. Cytomegalovirus association was listed for 164 TCR beta chains.

Sequencing was carried out using PBMCs. The source of this sequence is a human donor in good health. This chain uses TRBV11-2 with TRBJ2-5, with 7 positions matching TRBD1. DNA of the CDR3: TGTGCCAGCAGCACTACAGGGGAAGAGACCCAGTACTTC. It is translated as CASSTTGEETQYF.